This T cell receptor beta chain is from a study of blood T cells in healthy people across ages. Primed by a sample-barcoded 5' primer and a J-beta primer mix, a second PCR proceeded for about 6 to 11 cycles. TCRdb independently ran MiXCR on the 5' RACE reads; one entry per CDR3 protein. This table holds about 640,000 distinct CDR3 sequences, roughly 53% found once. Trimming took off 5 bases at V and 12 bases at J, with 11 bases between the two ends. The CDR3 length is 11 residues. The germline gives CDR1 SNHLY, CDR2 FYNNEI. Samples each yielded at least 6 micrograms of total RNA. This clonotype originated in a man in his sixties in good health. This chain joins TRBV2 and TRBJ2-1; D perhaps matches TRBD2 (6 bases). Specimen: blood. The CDR3 nucleotides read TGTGCCAGCAGTCCCGGGAGTGGGCAGTTCTTC. Residues: CASSPGSGQFF.